This TCR beta chain was sequenced in a study of T-cell reconstitution after alpha-beta-depleted transplantation in children. Study results and limitations: It was newly produced T cells that mostly accounted for T-cell counts and diversity one year after transplant. The origin of alpha-beta T cells about two months after transplant was reportedly several hundred expanded graft clones. Some patients showed high day-60 TCRbeta diversity, which derived from surviving recipient T cells and thymic progenitors.

The authors prepared the TCRbeta library with unique molecular identifiers. Using its own MiXCR run on the PCR reads, TCRdb lists one record per CDR3 protein. The sample has 700,000 or so distinct CDR3 sequences, around 13% seen once. This clonotype was seen repeatedly, ten times or more. Its antigen is not known. Trimming pared 0 bases from V and 2 bases from J, leaving 8 bases between. The V gene's germline CDR1 is SGHRS and CDR2 YFSETQ. The CDR3 contains 14 residues. The clonotype was recovered from a girl aged 2-10 years with congenital amegakaryocytic thrombocytopenia, due to receive a stem cell transplant. This specimen consisted of PBMCs, obtained before TCRalphabeta/CD19-depleted stem cell transplant. V is TRBV5-1 and J is TRBJ2-5, with D maybe TRBD2 (6 bases). Here the CDR3 reads CASSLAGDQETQYF. The CDR3 bases are TGCGCCAGCAGCTTGGCGGGGGATCAAGAGACCCAGTACTTC. The full variable domain, in which reference TRBV5-1 and TRBJ2-5 provide the parts outside the CDR3, is KAGVTQTPRYLIKTRGQQVTLSCSPISGHRSVSWYQQTPGQGLQFLFEYFSETQRNKGNFPGRFSGRQFSNSRSEMNVSTLELGDSALYLCASSLAGDQETQYFGPGTRLLVL.